The next 10 T cell receptor beta chains were all read from a single sample in a study of T cells after posttransplantation cyclophosphamide. Generated by immunoSEQ multiplex PCR, the TCRdb table keeps only in-frame clones and is missing some. The counts give under 40,000 clones, none of them seen only once; approximately 6.7% is held by the top ten. Sample: PBMCs. The receptors derive from a woman aged 50 to 60 in good health and a related stem cell transplant donor.

This clone was detected a few times. This chain connects TRBV7-9 to TRBJ2-2; perhaps TRBD2 as D (5 bases). This CDR3 region has 17 residues. Per the germline V gene, CDR1 is SEHNR and CDR2 is FQNEAQ (reference sequence). With 1 base removed from V and 4 bases from J, the gap between germline ends came to 16 bases. CDR3 nucleotides: TGTGCCAGCAGCTTAGGTCACGCCGAAGGACTCACCGGGGAGCTGTTTTTT. Protein: CASSLGHAEGLTGELFF.

This clone occurred many times. J is TRBJ2-1 and V is TRBV5-8; 7 nucleotides match TRBD2. V gave up 3 bases and J gave up 10 bases; unmatched junction bases: 13. This CDR3 spans 15 amino acids. Germline CDR1 SGHTS, CDR2 YDEGEE. The CDR3 loop is CASSSWGEGSREQFF. The CDR3 DNA is TGTGCCAGCAGCTCCTGGGGGGAGGGCTCGAGGGAGCAGTTCTTC.

V is TRBV28 and J is TRBJ1-4; tentative D call: TRBD1 (6 bases). Germline CDR1 is MDHEN and CDR2 is SYDVKM. The V gene lost 10 bases and the J gene lost 2 bases, with 20 bases spanning the gap. The CDR3 runs to 16 residues. For the CDR3, the DNA is TGTGCCACCAGGACAGATAAAGCGAAGACTAATGAAAAACTGTTTTTT. Its protein product is CATRTDKAKTNEKLFF. Supplemented by reference TRBV28 and TRBJ1-4, the full variable domain reads DVKVTQSSRYLVKRTGEKVFLECVQDMDHENMFWYRQDPGLGLRLIYFSYDVKMKEKGDIPEGYSVSREKKERFSLILESASTNQTSMYLCATRTDKAKTNEKLFFGSGTQLSVL.

This clone has a count of ten or more. This sequence joins TRBV7-2 and TRBJ1-2, with D possibly matching TRBD1 (6 bases). The V gene lost 5 bases and the J gene lost 3 bases, with 19 bases spanning the gap. The germline V gene encodes CDR1 SGHTA and CDR2 FQGNSA. The CDR3 totals 16 residues. The CDR3 loop reads CASSQQGDTRHYGYTF. Written as DNA, the CDR3 is TGTGCCAGCAGCCAACAAGGGGACACGCGACACTATGGCTACACCTTC.

This clone was observed many times. This chain uses TRBV7-9 with TRBJ1-1; D is unclear. Germline V gene sequence: CDR1 SEHNR, CDR2 FQNEAQ (reference sequence). The V end was cut by 5 bases, the J end by 0 bases, with 19 bases between. CDR3 length: 17 residues. CDR3 coding DNA: TGTGCCAGCAGCCCCATGTTGGGCAGTGTCATGAACACTGAAGCTTTCTTT. Protein sequence: CASSPMLGSVMNTEAFF.

This clone was seen at least ten times. The genes are TRBV5-1 and TRBJ2-1; 10 bases are a match to TRBD2. The germline V gene encodes CDR1 SGHRS and CDR2 YFSETQ. The CDR3 extends over 16 amino acids. Trimming took 4 bases from V and 8 from J; bases not matched to a gene: 12. The CDR3 bases are TGCGCCAGCAGCACGGGACTAGCGAGAGCCCTCGATGAGCAGTTCTTC. Translating it yields CASSTGLARALDEQFF.

This clone showed up many times. This chain joins TRBV5-4 and TRBJ2-7; 7 bases line up with TRBD1. Germline values: CDR1 SGHNT, CDR2 YYREEE (reference sequence). CDR3 length equals 12 residues. V trimming: 4 bases; J trimming: 4 bases; junction bases outside the gene matches: 2. The DNA for the CDR3 is TGTGCCAGCAGCAGGACAGGTTACGAGCAGTACTTC. The encoded protein is CASSRTGYEQYF.

The table lists this clone with many counts. The CDR3 here is CASSEPGQAFYGYTF. The CDR3 DNA reads as TGTGCCAGCAGTGAACCGGGACAGGCATTCTATGGCTACACCTTC. The J gene is TRBJ1-2, the V gene TRBV6-1, with TRBD1 matching over 8 bases. The length of the CDR3 is 15 residues. J gave up 4 bases and V 2 bases, and 6 bases lay outside the gene matches. Germline V gene lookup returns CDR1 MNHNS and CDR2 SASEGT.

This clone showed up many times. The rearrangement uses TRBV7-9 and TRBJ2-1; D unresolved. Deletions cut 5 bases from V and 2 bases from J, with 22 bases between. This CDR3 spans 18 amino acids. CDR1 SEHNR and CDR2 FQNEAQ come from the germline V gene (reference sequence). CDR3 nucleotide sequence: TGTGCCAGCAGCCGACTTCGAGGCATCTTACGGACCTACAATGAGCAGTTCTTC. Its protein is CASSRLRGILRTYNEQFF.

This clone was detected ten times or more. The chain carries TRBV27 and TRBJ1-1; D might be TRBD1 (5 bases). The CDR3 extends over 14 amino acids. Germline V gene lookup returns CDR1 MNHEY and CDR2 SMNVEV (reference sequence). The V gene lost 5 bases and the J gene lost 3 bases, with 13 bases spanning the gap. In nucleotides, the CDR3 is TGTGCCAGCAGTAATAGGGGCAGATACACTGAAGCTTTCTTT. This translates into CASSNRGRYTEAFF.